The present entry profiles one T cell receptor beta chain with its context. The data are from a study of blood T cell repertoires in COVID-19. Looking at the study overall: Both acute and convalescent COVID-19 samples were obtained from the United States, Italy and Spain.

The V and J ends lost 4 bases and 3 bases respectively, with 18 bases between them. The CDR3 extends over 16 amino acids. Germline V lookup: CDR1 SGHNT, CDR2 YYREEE (reference sequence). Across under 25 US areas, participants ranged in age from about 18 to 100 years. Original methodology: Counts of nucleated cells, estimated from reference gene primer amplification, were obtained. Sequencing used immunoSEQ multiplex PCR; TCRdb keeps in-frame clones, though not all of them. The D gene and trimming were derived from the DNA, and the V and J assignments and clone size from that table. The sample has roughly 250,000 clones; 87% are singletons.

The sequence was obtained from a woman between 25 and 40 years old with acute COVID-19. The specimen was PBMCs or T cells enriched from blood (not recorded which). The chain has TRBV5-4 and TRBJ2-3; D is unclear. The CDR3 loop reads CASSQKALGGTDTQYF. The CDR3 DNA follows: TGTGCCAGCAGCCAAAAAGCGTTAGGTGGGACAGATACGCAGTATTTT.